This T cell receptor (beta chain) was retrieved from a study of OX40 agonist ivuxolimab in advanced cancers. Study in general: Patients assigned to dose escalation were diagnosed with hepatocellular carcinoma, melanoma, renal cell or head and neck cancer.

V was clipped by 11 bases and J by 2 bases, with 13 bases between them. The CDR3 is made up of 12 amino acids. Germline V gene sequence: CDR1 MNHNS, CDR2 SASEGT. The repertoire was sequenced with immunoSEQ multiplex PCR; TCRdb's copy has only in-frame clones and lacks some. The sample consists of tens of thousands of clones, about 88% of them appearing once. J is TRBJ2-7 and V is TRBV6-1, with D perhaps being TRBD1 or TRBD2 (7 bases each). The TCR comes from an adult with an advanced solid tumor such as melanoma, head and neck, liver or kidney cancer. Source: CD4+ or CD8+ T cells sorted from blood, taken in a trial of the OX40 agonist ivuxolimab. The CDR3 loop reads CASGGDPYEQYF. As DNA, the CDR3 is TGTGCCTCAGGGGGGGACCCCTACGAGCAGTACTTC.